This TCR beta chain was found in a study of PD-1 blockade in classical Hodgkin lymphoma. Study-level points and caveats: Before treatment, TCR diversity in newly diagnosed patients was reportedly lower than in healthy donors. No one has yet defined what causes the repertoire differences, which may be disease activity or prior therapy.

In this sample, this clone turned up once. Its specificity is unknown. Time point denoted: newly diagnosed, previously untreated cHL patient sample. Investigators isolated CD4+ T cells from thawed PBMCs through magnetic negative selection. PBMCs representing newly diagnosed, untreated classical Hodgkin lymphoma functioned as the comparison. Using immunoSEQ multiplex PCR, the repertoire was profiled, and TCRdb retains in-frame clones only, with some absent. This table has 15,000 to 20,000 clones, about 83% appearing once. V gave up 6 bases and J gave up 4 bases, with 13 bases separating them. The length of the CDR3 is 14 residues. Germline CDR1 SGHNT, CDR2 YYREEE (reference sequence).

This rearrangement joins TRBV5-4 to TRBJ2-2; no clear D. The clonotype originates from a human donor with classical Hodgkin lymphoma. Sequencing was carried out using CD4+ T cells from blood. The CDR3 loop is CASTRRQTTGELFF. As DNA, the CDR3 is TGTGCCAGCACCCGAAGGCAGACCACCGGGGAGCTGTTTTTT.